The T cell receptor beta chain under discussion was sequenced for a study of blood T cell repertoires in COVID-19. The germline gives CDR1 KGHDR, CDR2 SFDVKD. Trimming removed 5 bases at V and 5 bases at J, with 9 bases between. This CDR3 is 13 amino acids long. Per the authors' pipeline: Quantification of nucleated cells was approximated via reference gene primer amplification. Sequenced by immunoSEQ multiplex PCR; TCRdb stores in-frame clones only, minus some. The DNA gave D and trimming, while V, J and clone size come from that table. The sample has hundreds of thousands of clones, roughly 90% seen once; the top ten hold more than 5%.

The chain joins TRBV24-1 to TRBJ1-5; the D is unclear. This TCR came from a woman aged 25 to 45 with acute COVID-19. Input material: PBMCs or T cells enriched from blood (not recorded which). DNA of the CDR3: TGTGCCACCAGTGGAGGGTTCGATCAGCCCCAGCATTTT. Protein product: CATSGGFDQPQHF.